This T cell receptor (beta chain) comes out of a study of blood T cells in healthy people across ages. Study-level background: For every two T cells, template switching captured about one barcoded beta molecule.

The CDR3 is made up of 15 amino acids. Per germline, CDR1 SGDLS and CDR2 YYNGEE. The V and J ends lost 0 bases and 0 bases respectively, with 10 bases between them. Together with a sample-barcoded 5' primer, a J-beta primer mix was included in a second PCR lasting roughly 6 to 12 cycles. All samples yielded 2.5 million or more CDR3-containing paired-end reads. TCRdb called the 5' RACE reads again in MiXCR, with one record for every CDR3 protein. This table holds 700,000 to 950,000 distinct CDR3 sequences, approximately 43% found once. Concerning this clonotype: Its antigen is as yet unknown.

Study-wide results and caveats: In older individuals, TCR beta diversity per million T cells was lower, falling roughly linearly with age.

The sequenced sample was blood. This receptor was taken from an older woman in good health. The chain employs TRBV9 and TRBJ2-7; D is undetermined. The CDR3 sequence is CASSVGRRSSYEQYF. The CDR3 bases are TGTGCCAGCAGCGTAGGCAGGCGAAGCTCCTACGAGCAGTACTTC. Full variable domain (remainder filled in from reference TRBV9 and TRBJ2-7): DSGVTQTPKHLITATGQRVTLRCSPRSGDLSVYWYQQSLDQGLQFLIQYYNGEERAKGNILERFSAQQFPDLHSELNLSSLELGDSALYFCASSVGRRSSYEQYFGPGTRLTVT.